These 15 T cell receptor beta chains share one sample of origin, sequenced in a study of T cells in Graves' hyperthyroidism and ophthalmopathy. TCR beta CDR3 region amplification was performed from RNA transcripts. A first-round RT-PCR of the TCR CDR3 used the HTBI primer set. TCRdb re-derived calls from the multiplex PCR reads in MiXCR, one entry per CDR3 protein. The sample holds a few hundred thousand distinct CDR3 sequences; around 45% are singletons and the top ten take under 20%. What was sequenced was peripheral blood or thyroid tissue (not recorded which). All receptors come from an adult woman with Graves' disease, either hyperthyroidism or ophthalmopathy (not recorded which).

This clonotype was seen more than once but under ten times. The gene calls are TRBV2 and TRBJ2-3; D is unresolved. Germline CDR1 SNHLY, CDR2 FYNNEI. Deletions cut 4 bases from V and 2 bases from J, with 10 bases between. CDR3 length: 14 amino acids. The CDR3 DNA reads TGTGCCAGCAGTGGAAGTTATTCCACAGATACGCAGTATTTT. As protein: CASSGSYSTDTQYF.

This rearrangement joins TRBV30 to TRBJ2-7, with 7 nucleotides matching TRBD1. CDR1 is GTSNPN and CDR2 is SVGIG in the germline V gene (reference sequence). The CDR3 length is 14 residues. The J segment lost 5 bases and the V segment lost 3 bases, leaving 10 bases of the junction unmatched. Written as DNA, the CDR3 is TGTGCCTGGAGCCCGCGAGGGGGCGTCCACGAGCAGTACTTC. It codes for CAWSPRGGVHEQYF.

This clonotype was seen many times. CDR3 amino acids: CAIPIAGSYEQYF. The CDR3 DNA sequence: TGTGCCATCCCCATAGCGGGCTCCTACGAGCAGTACTTC. The chain couples TRBV7-9 to TRBJ2-7; TRBD2 agrees at 7 bases. Germline CDR1 reads SEHNR; CDR2 reads FQNEAQ (reference sequence). The CDR3 contains 13 residues. V shed 10 bases and J 0 bases; nucleotides not matched to a gene: 6.

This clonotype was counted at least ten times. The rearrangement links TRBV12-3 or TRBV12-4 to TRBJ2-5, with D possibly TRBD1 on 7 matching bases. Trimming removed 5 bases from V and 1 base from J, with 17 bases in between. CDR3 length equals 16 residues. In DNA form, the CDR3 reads TGTGCCAGCAGTGAGAGGGCAGGGGGGCTCCAAGAGACCCAGTACTTC. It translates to CASSERAGGLQETQYF.

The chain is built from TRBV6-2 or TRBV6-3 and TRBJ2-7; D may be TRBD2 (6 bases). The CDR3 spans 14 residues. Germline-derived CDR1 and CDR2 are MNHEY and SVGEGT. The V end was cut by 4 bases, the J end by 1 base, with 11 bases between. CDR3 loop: CASSLGLVSYEQYF. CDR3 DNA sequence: TGTGCCAGCAGTTTGGGACTGGTTTCCTACGAGCAGTACTTC.

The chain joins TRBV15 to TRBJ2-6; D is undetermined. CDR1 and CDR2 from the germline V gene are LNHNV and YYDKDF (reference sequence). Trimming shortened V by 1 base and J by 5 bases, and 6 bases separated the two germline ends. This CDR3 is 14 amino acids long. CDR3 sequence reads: CATSRAPRANVLTF. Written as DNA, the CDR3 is TGTGCCACCAGCAGAGCCCCTCGGGCCAACGTCCTGACTTTC.

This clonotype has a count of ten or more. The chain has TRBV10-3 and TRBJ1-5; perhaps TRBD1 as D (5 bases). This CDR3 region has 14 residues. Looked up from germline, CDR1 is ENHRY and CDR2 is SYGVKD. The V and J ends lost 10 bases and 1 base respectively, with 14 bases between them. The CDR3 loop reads CASRDSQSNQPQHF. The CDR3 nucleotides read TGTGCCAGCCGGGACTCCCAAAGCAATCAGCCCCAGCATTTT.

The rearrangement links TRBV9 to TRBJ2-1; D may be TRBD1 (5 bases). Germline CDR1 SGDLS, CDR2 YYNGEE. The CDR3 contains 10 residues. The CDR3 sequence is CAGRDHEQFF. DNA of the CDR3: TGTGCAGGCAGGGATCATGAGCAGTTCTTC. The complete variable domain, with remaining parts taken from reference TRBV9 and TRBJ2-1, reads DSGVTQTPKHLITATGQRVTLRCSPRSGDLSVYWYQQSLDQGLQFLIQYYNGEERAKGNILERFSAQQFPDLHSELNLSSLELGDSALYFCAGRDHEQFFGPGTRLTVL.

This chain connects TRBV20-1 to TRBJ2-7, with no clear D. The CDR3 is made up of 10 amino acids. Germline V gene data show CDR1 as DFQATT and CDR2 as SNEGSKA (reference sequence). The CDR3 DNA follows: TGCAGAGTGGGCGGCTACGAGCAGTACTTC. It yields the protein CRVGGYEQYF.

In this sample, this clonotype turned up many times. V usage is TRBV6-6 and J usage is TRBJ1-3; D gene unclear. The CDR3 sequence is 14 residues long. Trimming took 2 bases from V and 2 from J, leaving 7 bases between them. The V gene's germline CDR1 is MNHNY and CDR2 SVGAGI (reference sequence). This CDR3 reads CASSYPFAGNTIYF. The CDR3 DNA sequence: TGTGCCAGCAGTTACCCTTTTGCTGGAAACACCATATATTTT.

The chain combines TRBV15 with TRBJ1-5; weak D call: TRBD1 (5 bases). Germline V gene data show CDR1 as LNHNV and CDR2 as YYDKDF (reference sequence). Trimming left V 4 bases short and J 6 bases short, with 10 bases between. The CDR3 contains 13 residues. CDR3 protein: CATSTGISQPQHF. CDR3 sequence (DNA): TGTGCCACCAGCACAGGGATTAGTCAGCCCCAGCATTTT.

The CDR3 reads CATSRGTGSNEKLFF. CDR3 bases: TGTGCCACCAGCAGAGGGACAGGCTCTAATGAAAAACTGTTTTTT. This chain links TRBV15 with TRBJ1-4; TRBD1 matches at 7 bases. The CDR3 is 15 amino acids. Per the germline V gene, CDR1 is LNHNV and CDR2 is YYDKDF (reference sequence). The V and J ends lost 1 base and 3 bases, in that order; junction bases with no gene match: 2.

CDR3 protein: CASSVGDTQYF. CDR3 in DNA: TGTGCCAGCAGCGTAGGTGATACGCAGTATTTT. The rearrangement uses TRBV9 and TRBJ2-3; D remains ambiguous. CDR3 length: 11 amino acids. Trimming stripped 0 bases from V and 6 bases from J, with 2 bases between. Germline V gives CDR1 SGDLS, CDR2 YYNGEE.

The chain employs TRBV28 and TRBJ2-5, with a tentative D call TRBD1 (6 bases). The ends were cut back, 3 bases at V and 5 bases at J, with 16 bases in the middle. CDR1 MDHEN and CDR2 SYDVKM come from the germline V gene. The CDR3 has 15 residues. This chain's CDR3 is CASSFLLGAVETQYF. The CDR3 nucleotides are TGTGCCAGCAGTTTCCTTCTGGGGGCGGTGGAGACCCAGTACTTC.

The CDR3 sequence: CSVDTGTGPANYGYTIYF. CDR3 DNA: TGCAGCGTGGATACCGGGACAGGGCCAGCTAACTATGGCTACACCATATATTTT. This chain links TRBV29-1 with TRBJ1-3; 9 nucleotides line up with TRBD1. The CDR3 runs 18 residues. Trimming took 6 bases from V and 8 from J; bases not matched to a gene: 23. From germline, CDR1 is SQVTM and CDR2 ANQGSEA.